This is a list of T cell receptor beta chains from one sample in a study of circulating tumor DNA in untreated peripheral T-cell lymphoma. Produced via immunoSEQ multiplex PCR; TCRdb's table is partial and in-frame only. The sample consists of about 1,800 clones, about 90% of them appearing once. The sequencing input was tumor tissue. These receptors were taken from a human donor with peripheral T-cell lymphoma. Each CDR3 is given with its conserved first and last residue. The order of the fields is clone size, V gene, J gene, D gene, CDR3 length, CDR3 protein, CDR3 DNA. The D gene is left open where the match is weak. Where a row states a size, it is once, few, many or the class of an expanded clone; other rows omit it.

.,TRBV12-5,TRBJ1-1,.,11,CASHREGGAFF,TGTGCCAGCCATAGGGAGGGGGGAGCTTTCTTT
.,TRBV19,TRBJ2-7,.,13,CASSGEAVDEQYF,TGTGCCAGTAGTGGGGAGGCCGTGGACGAGCAGTACTTC
once,TRBV19,TRBJ1-1,.,14,CASIVRAGYTEAFF,TGTGCCAGTATCGTAAGGGCGGGGTACACTGAAGCTTTCTTT
.,TRBV6-8,TRBJ1-2,.,12,CASIRGDYGYTF,TGTGCCAGCATAAGAGGGGACTATGGCTACACCTTC
.,TRBV11-3,TRBJ2-3,TRBD2,14,CASMQGLGADTQYF,TGTGCCAGCATGCAAGGACTAGGGGCAGATACGCAGTATTTT
.,TRBV6-8,TRBJ2-1,TRBD2,17,CASSLGLAGGSYNEQFF,TGTGCCAGCAGTCTTGGACTAGCGGGGGGTTCATACAATGAGCAGTTCTTC
.,TRBV29-1,TRBJ2-4,TRBD2,13,CSVLTGRGDIQYF,TGCAGCGTCCTAACAGGGCGGGGGGACATTCAGTACTTC
.,TRBV6-8,TRBJ1-1,.,13,CASRGFMNTEAFF,TGTGCCAGCAGGGGGTTTATGAACACTGAAGCTTTCTTT
.,TRBV12-5,TRBJ1-5,.,13,CLSPVLSNQPQHF,TGTCTATCCCCGGTTCTTAGCAATCAGCCCCAGCATTTT
.,TRBV6-7,TRBJ2-7,.,11,CASSEAYEQYF,TGTGCCAGCAGTGAAGCATACGAGCAGTACTTC
.,TRBV6-8,TRBJ2-5,.,13,CASSPQEQETQYF,TGTGCCAGCAGCCCACAGGAGCAAGAGACCCAGTACTTC
.,TRBV23-1,TRBJ2-3,TRBD2,15,CASSATSGGTDTQYF,TGCGCCAGCAGCGCCACTAGCGGGGGCACAGATACGCAGTATTTT
.,TRBV1,TRBJ1-1,.,14,CASSQAGTYSRAFF,TGCGCCAGCAGCCAAGCCGGGACATACAGCAGAGCTTTCTTT
.,TRBV28,TRBJ1-3,.,17,CASSPPPGSSSGNTIYF,TGTGCCAGCAGTCCGCCGCCGGGGTCCTCTTCTGGAAACACCATATATTTT
few,TRBV28,TRBJ1-4,TRBD1,12,CAAGTGNEKLFF,TGTGCGGCCGGGACAGGGAATGAAAAACTGTTTTTT
.,TRBV19,TRBJ1-2,.,14,CASSIGTQGYGYTF,TGTGCCAGTAGTATAGGGACCCAGGGCTATGGCTACACCTTC
.,TRBV10-3,TRBJ2-5,TRBD2,19,CAISESRRLAGGPQETQYF,TGTGCCATCAGTGAGTCCCGACGACTAGCGGGGGGTCCCCAAGAGACCCAGTACTTC
.,TRBV30,TRBJ2-2,.,11,CAWSGIGELFF,TGTGCCTGGTCAGGGATAGGGGAGCTGTTTTTT
.,TRBV11-3,TRBJ1-3,.,14,CASSLGAEGNTIYF,TGTGCCAGCAGCTTAGGGGCCGAAGGAAACACCATATATTTT
.,TRBV10-3,TRBJ2-7,.,12,CAISESEEGQYF,TGTGCCATCAGTGAGTCCGAGGAGGGGCAGTACTTC
.,TRBV11-3,TRBJ2-2,.,15,CASSSSSAQTGELFF,TGTGCCAGCAGCTCATCCTCCGCTCAGACCGGGGAGCTGTTTTTT
.,TRBV6-7,TRBJ2-2,.,17,CASSYSIGSGWTGELFF,TGTGCCAGCAGTTACTCGATAGGGTCAGGGTGGACCGGGGAGCTGTTTTTT
.,TRBV15,TRBJ2-6,.,15,CATSRERDGANVLTF,TGTGCCACCAGCAGAGAAAGGGATGGGGCCAACGTCCTGACTTTC
.,TRBV27,TRBJ2-1,TRBD2,15,CASSGTSGRFNEQFF,TGTGCCAGCAGTGGTACTAGCGGGAGGTTCAATGAGCAGTTCTTC
.,TRBV7-5,TRBJ2-3,.,15,CASSQGPYPLDTQYF,TGTGCCAGCAGCCAAGGGCCTTATCCTTTGGATACGCAGTATTTT
few,TRBV18,TRBJ2-3,TRBD1,16,CASSPTSDRRTDTQYF,TGTGCCAGCTCACCCACCTCGGACAGGAGAACAGATACGCAGTATTTT
.,TRBV7-5,TRBJ2-7,.,15,CASSRSVGGTYEQYF,TGTGCCAGCAGCCGGTCAGTCGGGGGGACCTACGAGCAGTACTTC
.,TRBV12-5,TRBJ2-5,.,14,CASGPGTLQETQYF,TGTGCTAGTGGCCCCGGGACCCTTCAAGAGACCCAGTACTTC
.,TRBV14,TRBJ1-4,.,15,CASSQEGGTNEKLFF,TGTGCCAGCAGCCAAGAAGGGGGGACTAATGAAAAACTGTTTTTT
once,TRBV29-1,TRBJ2-5,.,14,CSVGVGANIDTQYF,TGCAGCGTGGGGGTTGGGGCGAACATAGACACCCAGTACTTC
once,TRBV6-9,TRBJ2-2,TRBD1,14,CAIKGQQNTGELFF,TGTGCCATCAAGGGACAGCAGAACACCGGGGAGCTGTTTTTT
once,TRBV30,TRBJ2-5,TRBD2,15,CAWSVTGGALETQYF,TGTGCCTGGAGTGTAACCGGGGGGGCACTAGAGACCCAGTACTTC
.,TRBV7-6,TRBJ1-5,TRBD1,15,CASSLRTGSNQPQHF,TGTGCCAGCAGCTTAAGGACAGGGAGCAATCAGCCCCAGCATTTT
.,TRBV6-8,TRBJ2-7,TRBD1,13,CATWDSHTYEQYF,TGTGCCACCTGGGACAGTCATACCTACGAGCAGTACTTC
once,TRBV6-8,TRBJ2-7,TRBD2,12,CASSTPGTREYF,TGTGCCAGCAGTACCCCCGGGACTAGAGAGTACTTC
.,TRBV19,TRBJ1-5,TRBD1,17,CASSIWGQGRPWQPQHF,TGTGCCAGTAGTATTTGGGGACAGGGAAGACCTTGGCAGCCCCAGCATTTT
.,TRBV6-8,TRBJ1-6,.,18,CASSYSARGGPKHSPLHF,TGTGCCAGCAGTTACTCGGCCAGAGGTGGCCCCAAACATTCACCCCTCCACTTT
once,TRBV29-1,TRBJ2-7,TRBD1,14,CSISGGSRGQEQYF,TGCAGCATCTCAGGGGGCAGCAGGGGGCAAGAGCAGTACTTC
.,TRBV6-8,TRBJ2-2,TRBD1,15,CAIRPGQGNTGELFF,TGTGCCATCAGGCCAGGACAGGGTAACACCGGGGAGCTGTTTTTT
.,TRBV6-8,TRBJ2-1,.,15,CASSLLESRPSEQFF,TGTGCCAGCAGCTTACTCGAGTCCCGTCCCAGTGAGCAGTTCTTC
.,TRBV19,TRBJ1-5,.,14,CASSWVGERQPQHF,TGTGCCAGTAGTTGGGTGGGGGAGCGTCAGCCCCAGCATTTT
.,TRBV14,TRBJ1-1,.,13,CASSQTRGVGAFF,TGTGCCAGCAGCCAAACCCGGGGTGTAGGGGCTTTCTTT
.,TRBV14,TRBJ1-1,.,14,CASSQDRGITEAFF,TGTGCCAGCAGCCAAGATCGGGGGATCACTGAAGCTTTCTTT